The rows below give T cell receptor beta chains drawn from one sample of a study of human thymus T cells. Sequencing used immunoSEQ multiplex PCR; TCRdb keeps in-frame clones, though not all of them. Of 45,000 to 75,000 clones listed, 94% are singletons. Sequencing was done on a sample of blood. The receptor source for this set is a boy under two years old with a congenital heart defect but otherwise immunologically healthy. Each CDR3 is given with its conserved first and last residue. The order of the fields is J gene, clone size, D gene, V gene, CDR3 protein, CDR3 DNA. The D gene is left open where the match is weak. Size is omitted from some rows. Given values are once, few, many or a class for expanded clones.

>TRBJ1-3|NA|NA|TRBV5-5
CASSFDHNSGNTIYF
TGTGCCAGCAGCTTTGACCACAACTCTGGAAACACCATATATTTT
>TRBJ2-3|NA|TRBD2|TRBV14
CASSQAGTSGPTDTQYF
TGTGCCAGCAGCCAAGCCGGGACTAGCGGACCCACAGATACGCAGTATTTT
>TRBJ1-1|NA|NA|TRBV6-5
CASSYLGGGTEAFF
TGTGCCAGCAGTTACCTGGGGGGTGGCACTGAAGCTTTCTTT
>TRBJ1-1|NA|NA|TRBV5-1
CASSLTGMNTEAFF
TGCGCCAGCAGCTTGACAGGGATGAACACTGAAGCTTTCTTT
>TRBJ2-3|NA|NA|TRBV9
CASSVVARQDTQYF
TGTGCCAGCAGCGTAGTCGCGCGTCAAGATACGCAGTATTTT
>TRBJ1-1|NA|NA|TRBV11-2
CASSLAASMNTEAFF
TGTGCCAGCAGCTTAGCTGCTAGTATGAACACTGAAGCTTTCTTT
>TRBJ1-2|NA|TRBD1|TRBV7-6
CASSSGQGGYTF
TGTGCCAGCAGCTCGGGACAGGGTGGCTACACCTTC
>TRBJ1-1|NA|TRBD1|TRBV27
CASSRAGYRGQAFF
TGTGCCAGCAGTCGGGCCGGATACAGGGGGCAAGCTTTCTTT
>TRBJ1-2|NA|NA|TRBV25-1
CASSEFTREGNYGYTF
TGTGCCAGCAGTGAATTTACTCGAGAGGGTAACTATGGCTACACCTTC
>TRBJ1-1|NA|NA|TRBV4-1
CASSQEKTVEAFF
TGCGCCAGCAGCCAAGAAAAGACAGTTGAAGCTTTCTTT
>TRBJ1-2|NA|NA|TRBV5-4
CASSLTANYGYTF
TGTGCCAGCAGCTTAACAGCTAACTATGGCTACACCTTC
>TRBJ1-1|NA|NA|TRBV5-8
CASSLDAGNTEAFF
TGTGCCAGCAGCTTGGATGCGGGGAACACTGAAGCTTTCTTT
>TRBJ1-5|NA|NA|TRBV19
CASSNSYSNQPQHF
TGTGCCAGTAGTAACAGCTATAGCAATCAGCCCCAGCATTTT
>TRBJ1-6|NA|NA|TRBV7-9
CASSLDSPLHF
TGTGCCAGCAGCTTAGATTCACCCCTCCACTTT
>TRBJ2-3|once|TRBD2|TRBV4-2
CASSLRPSGTSGTDTQYF
TGTGCCAGCAGCCTACGGCCATCCGGGACTAGCGGCACAGATACGCAGTATTTT
>TRBJ2-5|NA|NA|TRBV5-1
CASSFQGGETQYF
TGCGCCAGCAGTTTCCAGGGGGGAGAGACCCAGTACTTC
>TRBJ1-2|once|TRBD1|TRBV5-4
CASSFDLDRGRGDGYTF
TGTGCCAGCAGCTTTGATCTGGACAGGGGGCGCGGTGATGGCTACACCTTC
>TRBJ2-3|NA|NA|TRBV7-9
CASSLVAWGEDTQYF
TGTGCCAGCAGCTTAGTTGCGTGGGGAGAAGATACGCAGTATTTT
>TRBJ1-2|NA|TRBD1|TRBV28
CASSPPRQGGYGYTF
TGTGCCAGCAGTCCGCCACGACAGGGAGGCTATGGCTACACCTTC
>TRBJ1-3|NA|NA|TRBV4-1
CASSRQAKGNTIYF
TGCGCCAGCAGCCGACAGGCAAAAGGAAACACCATATATTTT
>TRBJ1-6|few|NA|TRBV6-6
CASSKYSVDHSPLHF
TGTGCCAGCAGCAAATATTCAGTGGACCATTCACCCCTCCACTTT
>TRBJ1-1|NA|NA|TRBV14
CASSQDWGVEAFF
TGTGCCAGCAGCCAAGACTGGGGGGTTGAAGCTTTCTTT
>TRBJ2-3|NA|NA|TRBV7-9
CASSLWGGTDTQYF
TGTGCCAGCAGCTTATGGGGGGGCACAGATACGCAGTATTTT
>TRBJ2-1|NA|NA|TRBV20-1
CSAVSYNEQFF
TGCAGTGCGGTCTCCTACAATGAGCAGTTCTTC
>TRBJ1-5|NA|NA|TRBV2
CASTRDTSNQPQHF
TGTGCCAGCACCCGGGACACGAGCAATCAGCCCCAGCATTTT
>TRBJ1-1|NA|NA|TRBV10-3
CAISLYGETEAFF
TGTGCCATCAGTCTGTATGGAGAAACTGAAGCTTTCTTT
>TRBJ2-1|NA|NA|TRBV28
CASRKYRGNEQFF
TGTGCCAGCCGGAAATATAGGGGGAATGAGCAGTTCTTC
>TRBJ2-5|NA|TRBD2|TRBV4-1
CASSSVGLAGETQYF
TGCGCCAGCAGCTCGGTTGGACTAGCGGGAGAGACCCAGTACTTC
>TRBJ1-1|NA|NA|TRBV7-9
CASSLGTDTEAFF
TGTGCCAGCAGCTTAGGGACCGACACTGAAGCTTTCTTT
>TRBJ2-7|NA|TRBD1|TRBV10-3
CAISGHRDRVTYEQYF
TGTGCCATCAGTGGGCACCGGGACAGGGTAACCTACGAGCAGTACTTC
>TRBJ2-2|NA|NA|TRBV5-5
CASSRGSLTGELFF
TGTGCCAGCTCTCGGGGGAGCCTTACCGGGGAGCTGTTTTTT
>TRBJ2-5|NA|NA|TRBV29-1
CSVEVGRETQYF
TGCAGCGTTGAGGTGGGAAGGGAGACCCAGTACTTC
>TRBJ2-1|NA|NA|TRBV5-1
CASSPPEGRSYNEQFF
TGCGCCAGCAGCCCCCCCGAGGGGCGCTCCTACAATGAGCAGTTCTTC
>TRBJ2-4|few|NA|TRBV5-8
CASSLSRNIQYF
TGTGCCAGCAGCTTGAGCAGAAACATTCAGTACTTC
>TRBJ2-2|NA|NA|TRBV7-3
CASSRFGDTGELFF
TGTGCCAGCAGTAGGTTTGGGGACACCGGGGAGCTGTTTTTT
>TRBJ2-4|NA|NA|TRBV19
CASSIEGSGVAKNIQYF
TGTGCCAGTAGTATAGAAGGAAGTGGAGTGGCCAAAAACATTCAGTACTTC
>TRBJ1-2|NA|TRBD1|TRBV6-1
CASSGTGGQNYGYTF
TGTGCCAGCAGTGGCACAGGGGGCCAGAACTATGGCTACACCTTC
>TRBJ2-2|NA|TRBD2|TRBV10-3
CAISESAGGPGELFF
TGTGCCATCAGTGAGTCAGCGGGAGGGCCCGGGGAGCTGTTTTTT
>TRBJ2-7|NA|NA|TRBV20-1
CSARISYEQYF
TGCAGTGCTAGGATCTCCTACGAGCAGTACTTC
>TRBJ2-7|NA|TRBD1|TRBV7-9
CASSRTGAYEQYF
TGTGCCAGCAGCCGGACAGGGGCCTACGAGCAGTACTTC